The 8 T cell receptor beta chains reported below all come from one sample, sequenced in a study of T cell responses to AZD1222 COVID-19 vaccine. Sequencing was performed with immunoSEQ multiplex PCR; in TCRdb, only in-frame clones are kept and a portion is missing. This table holds about 82,000 clones, over 90% found once. Material: peripheral blood, obtained on day 0 of AZD1222 vaccination. The receptors originated from an adult in good health.

This rearrangement joins TRBV13 to TRBJ1-2; 7 nucleotides line up with TRBD1. Germline V CDR1 and CDR2: PRHDT, FYEKMQ (reference sequence). V trimming: 5 bases; J trimming: 4 bases; junction bases outside the gene matches: 13. This CDR3 has 16 residues. DNA for the CDR3: TGTGCCAGCAGCCCCTGGGACAGCCAGAGGACCTATGGCTACACCTTC. Protein sequence: CASSPWDSQRTYGYTF.

The CDR3 loop is CASSLAPKVVSLHF. CDR3 DNA sequence: TGTGCCAGCAGCTTAGCCCCCAAAGTGGTGTCCCTCCACTTT. The V and J genes are TRBV7-8 and TRBJ1-6; D is unresolved. V lost 0 bases and J 14 bases, leaving 14 bases between the germline ends. The CDR3 has 14 amino acids. CDR1 SGHVS and CDR2 FQNEAQ come from the germline V gene. Full variable domain (remainder filled in from reference TRBV7-8 and TRBJ1-6): GAGVSQSPRYKVAKRGQDVALRCDPISGHVSLFWYQQALGQGPEFLTYFQNEAQLDKSGLPSDRFFAERPEGSVSTLKIQRTQQEDSAVYLCASSLAPKVVSLHFGNGTRLTVT.

The V gene is TRBV6-5, the J gene TRBJ1-6, with D unclear. The ends were cut back, 2 bases at V and 13 bases at J, with 12 bases in the middle. CDR1 is MNHEY and CDR2 is SVGAGI in the germline V gene. This CDR3 contains 13 residues. DNA for the CDR3: TGTGCCAGCAGTTACACCGTCTTCTTTCCCCTCCACTTT. It encodes CASSYTVFFPLHF.

This chain connects TRBV25-1 to TRBJ1-2; D perhaps matches TRBD1 (6 bases). CDR1 is MGHDK, CDR2 SYGVNS, per germline. This CDR3 contains 14 residues. V dropped 8 bases and J dropped 3 bases, with 16 bases sitting between them. The CDR3 spells CASLRTVPDYGYTF. Written as DNA, the CDR3 is TGTGCCAGCCTTCGGACAGTCCCAGACTATGGCTACACCTTC.

The chain employs TRBV6-5 and TRBJ2-7; D might be TRBD2 (5 bases). Germline V gives CDR1 MNHEY, CDR2 SVGAGI. The CDR3 is 12 amino acids. Trimming cost V 8 bases and J 5 bases, with 13 bases left between them. This CDR3 is CASGGWRNEQYF. The DNA for the CDR3 is TGTGCCAGCGGAGGTTGGAGGAACGAGCAGTACTTC.

The rearrangement joins TRBV5-4 to TRBJ2-1; 9 bases align to TRBD2. The CDR3 consists of 16 residues. The germline V gene has CDR1 SGHNT and CDR2 YYREEE (reference sequence). The ends lost 3 bases at V and 1 base at J; junction bases unmatched: 5. The CDR3 protein is CASSSPLAGSYNEQFF. CDR3 DNA: TGTGCCAGCAGCTCCCCGCTAGCGGGGTCCTACAATGAGCAGTTCTTC.

This rearrangement joins TRBV19 to TRBJ2-1, with 7 bases that match TRBD2. With 6 bases clipped from V and 4 bases from J, the junction kept 9 bases outside the gene matches. The CDR3 is made up of 15 amino acids. Looked up from germline, CDR1 is LNHDA and CDR2 is SQIVND (reference sequence). CDR3 nucleotides: TGTGCCAGTAGGGGACGGGGGGTCTTTTACAATGAGCAGTTCTTC. Translating it yields CASRGRGVFYNEQFF.

J is TRBJ2-3 and V is TRBV5-1; the D is unclear. This CDR3 is 14 amino acids long. Germline CDR1 is SGHRS and CDR2 is YFSETQ. V shed 2 bases and J shed 3 bases, with 10 bases lying between them. CDR3 in DNA: TGCGCCAGCAGCTTTGTAGGACGAACAGATACGCAGTATTTT. Residues: CASSFVGRTDTQYF.